What follows describes a single T cell receptor (beta chain). The antigen remains unidentified. The data belong to a study of vaccination and CD4 T cells after COVID-19. Described treatment: roughly 11-day PBMC culture with coronavirus spike peptide pools or control peptides (ViraFEST assay). Once obtained from cultured CD4+ T cells, the DNA was sequenced using the Oncomine TCR Beta short-read assay. Each CDR3 protein gets one entry after TCRdb re-called the PCR reads with MiXCR. The profile shows about 20,000 distinct CDR3 sequences, around a quarter of them singletons. The clonotype originates from a human donor with COVID-19. What was sequenced was cultured CD4+ T cells from blood.

The CDR3 DNA sequence: TGTGCCAGTAGTATACTTGACAGAGGGGATGGCTACACCTTC. Translating it yields CASSILDRGDGYTF. The V gene is TRBV19, the J gene TRBJ1-2; tentative D call: TRBD1 (5 bases). The ends were cut back, 2 bases at V and 6 bases at J, with 13 bases in the middle. This CDR3 is 14 amino acids long. Germline V gene lookup returns CDR1 LNHDA and CDR2 SQIVND (reference sequence).